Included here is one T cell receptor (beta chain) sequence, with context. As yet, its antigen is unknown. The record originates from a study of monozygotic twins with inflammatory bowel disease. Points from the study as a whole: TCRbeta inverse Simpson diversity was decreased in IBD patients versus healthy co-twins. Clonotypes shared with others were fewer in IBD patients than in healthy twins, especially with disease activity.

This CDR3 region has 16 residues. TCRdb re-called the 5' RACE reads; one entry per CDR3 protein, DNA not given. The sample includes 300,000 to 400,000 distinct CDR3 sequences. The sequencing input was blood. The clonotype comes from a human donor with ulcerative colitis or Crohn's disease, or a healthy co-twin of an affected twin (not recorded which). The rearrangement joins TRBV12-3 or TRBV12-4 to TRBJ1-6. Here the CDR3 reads CASSFNRQPYNSPLHF.